The 8 T cell receptor beta chains listed next were all sequenced from one sample in a study of T cell clonotyping in hematopoietic cell transplantation. The assay was immunoSEQ multiplex PCR, and TCRdb's table has in-frame clones only and misses some. The sample lists some 9,400 clones; 75% to 80% were seen once. The material was PBMCs, obtained 180 days after allogeneic stem cell transplant. These TCRs come from a male patient aged 35-50 years who had an allogeneic stem cell transplant from a related donor, so the T cells may come from the graft donor. Some clones in this sample may be carry-over from other donors' samples.

In its sample, this clone was seen a few times. The chain recombines TRBV7-3 with TRBJ1-6, with 8 bases matching TRBD1. The V gene end was trimmed by 5 bases and the J gene end by 6 bases; junction bases not matched to a gene: 3. The germline gives CDR1 SGHTA, CDR2 FQGTGA. The CDR3 sequence is 14 residues long. Here the CDR3 DNA reads TGTGCCAGCAGCCAGGGACAGGTTAATTCACCCCTCCACTTT. As protein: CASSQGQVNSPLHF.

This chain links TRBV9 with TRBJ2-7; unclear D gene. V lost 0 bases and J lost 3, with 7 bases in between. Germline CDR1 is SGDLS and CDR2 is YYNGEE. The CDR3 contains 13 residues. CDR3 region: CASSVDPSYEQYF. CDR3 coding DNA: TGTGCCAGCAGCGTAGACCCGAGCTACGAGCAGTACTTC.

This chain uses TRBV5-1 with TRBJ2-1; 7 nucleotides align to TRBD1. Losses at the gene ends were 5 bases for V and 3 bases for J; bases not matched to a gene: 8. Germline CDR1 reads SGHRS; CDR2 reads YFSETQ. The CDR3 spans 15 residues. CDR3 amino acids: CASRYQGEHYNEQFF. Written as DNA, the CDR3 is TGCGCCAGCAGATACCAGGGGGAGCACTACAATGAGCAGTTCTTC.

The J gene is TRBJ1-2, the V gene TRBV28; no clear D. V was pared by 10 bases and J by 5 bases, with 14 bases between. CDR1 and CDR2 (germline): MDHEN, SYDVKM. CDR3 length: 12 residues. The CDR3 loop reads CATTERAYGYTF. The CDR3 DNA reads TGTGCCACCACAGAACGGGCTTATGGCTACACCTTC.

V and J are TRBV27 and TRBJ1-2; D perhaps matches TRBD1 (5 bases). This CDR3 region has 14 residues. V was clipped by 6 bases and J by 7 bases, with 18 bases between them. CDR1 and CDR2 (germline): MNHEY, SMNVEV (reference sequence). In nucleotides, the CDR3 is TGTGCCAGCAGCCACCCTGGAGGGCAGGGTGGCTACACCTTC. The encoded protein is CASSHPGGQGGYTF.

The gene calls are TRBV2 and TRBJ2-5; TRBD2 is a possible D gene (5 bases). Germline V gives CDR1 SNHLY, CDR2 FYNNEI. The length of the CDR3 is 12 residues. The germline V and J ends were trimmed by 7 bases and 5 bases, with 11 bases remaining between them. CDR3 amino acids: CASKEDGETQYF. The CDR3 DNA reads as TGTGCCAGCAAGGAGGACGGCGAGACCCAGTACTTC.

V usage is TRBV7-9 and J usage is TRBJ2-7; D perhaps matches TRBD1 (6 bases). Germline V gene lookup returns CDR1 SEHNR and CDR2 FQNEAQ (reference sequence). The V and J ends lost 6 bases and 4 bases respectively, with 19 bases between them. This CDR3 comprises 15 residues. This CDR3 is CASRPKGGIAYEQYF. The CDR3, as DNA: TGTGCCAGCAGACCGAAAGGGGGTATCGCATACGAGCAGTACTTC. The complete variable domain, with remaining parts taken from reference TRBV7-9 and TRBJ2-7, reads DTGVSQNPRHKITKRGQNVTFRCDPISEHNRLYWYRQTLGQGPEFLTYFQNEAQLEKSRLLSDRFSAERPKGSFSTLEIQRTEQGDSAMYLCASRPKGGIAYEQYFGPGTRLTVT.

This rearrangement joins TRBV5-8 to TRBJ2-4, with D possibly TRBD2 on 6 matching bases. Trimming pared 4 bases from V and 3 bases from J, leaving 11 bases between. The germline V gene has CDR1 SGHTS and CDR2 YDEGEE. The CDR3 loop spans 14 amino acids. The CDR3 DNA follows: TGTGCCAGCAGCGCCGGGAGTCACAAAAACATTCAGTACTTC. This sequence encodes CASSAGSHKNIQYF.